This T cell receptor beta chain was sequenced in a study of shared clonotypes between healthy human individuals. Donors comprised only Caucasian adults living in Nashville, Tennessee. This CDR3 is 16 amino acids long. The ends lost 2 bases at V and 1 base at J; junction bases unmatched: 3. CDR1 is SEHNR, CDR2 FQNEAQ, per germline (reference sequence). The study's findings and limits: With few donors, the genetic and exposure-history diversity represented was limited.

Evenly divided among several immunoSEQ plates was the genomic DNA of each subset. Unsorted PBMCs provided DNA that was sequenced on ten immunoSEQ deep assay plates. Data came from immunoSEQ multiplex PCR; TCRdb stores just in-frame clones and leaves some out. The sample has about 510,000 clones, 79% seen once. Points on this clone: Antigen specificity is unknown. In the same sample, other DNA sequences code for this CDR3.

Source material: PBMCs. This TCR derives from a middle-aged woman in good health. Some clones in this sample may be carry-over from other donors' samples. This rearrangement joins TRBV7-9 to TRBJ2-1; 9 nucleotides line up with TRBD2. The CDR3 region is CASSLSLAGSYNEQFF. The CDR3, as DNA: TGTGCCAGCAGCTTAAGTCTAGCGGGATCCTACAATGAGCAGTTCTTC. The full variable domain, completed using reference TRBV7-9 and TRBJ2-1, is DTGVSQNPRHKITKRGQNVTFRCDPISEHNRLYWYRQTLGQGPEFLTYFQNEAQLEKSRLLSDRFSAERPKGSFSTLEIQRTEQGDSAMYLCASSLSLAGSYNEQFFGPGTRLTVL.